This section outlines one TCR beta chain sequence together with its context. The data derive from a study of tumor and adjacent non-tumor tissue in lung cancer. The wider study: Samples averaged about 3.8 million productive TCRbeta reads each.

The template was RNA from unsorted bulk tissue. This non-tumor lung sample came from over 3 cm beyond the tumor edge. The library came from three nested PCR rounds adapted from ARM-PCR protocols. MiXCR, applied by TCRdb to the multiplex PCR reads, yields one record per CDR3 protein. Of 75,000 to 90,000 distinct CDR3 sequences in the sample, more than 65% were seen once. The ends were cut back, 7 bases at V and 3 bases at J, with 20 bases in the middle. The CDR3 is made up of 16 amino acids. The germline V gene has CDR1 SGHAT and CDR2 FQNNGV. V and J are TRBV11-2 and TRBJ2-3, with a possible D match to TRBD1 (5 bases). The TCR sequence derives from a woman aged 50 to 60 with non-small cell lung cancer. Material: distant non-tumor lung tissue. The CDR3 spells CASNLWGQHATDTQYF. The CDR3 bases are TGTGCCAGCAACTTGTGGGGCCAGCATGCGACAGATACGCAGTATTTT.